These 9 T cell receptor beta chains came from one sample sequenced in a study of control samples from healthy donors and cancer patients. Clones were sequenced by immunoSEQ multiplex PCR, and TCRdb holds only the in-frame ones, with some missing. The sample has about 410,000 clones, 90% seen once. Sequenced material: PBMCs. These receptors were obtained from a man aged 40-49 years with head and neck cancer.

The CDR3 DNA is TGTGCCAGCAGCTCCTCTGGCTCGGAGACCCAGTACTTC. Encoded protein: CASSSSGSETQYF. J is TRBJ2-5 and V is TRBV7-9; D unresolved. Trimming shortened V by 4 bases and J by 5 bases, and 11 bases separated the two germline ends. CDR3 length equals 13 residues. Germline V lookup: CDR1 SEHNR, CDR2 FQNEAQ (reference sequence).

This sequence joins TRBV9 and TRBJ2-5, with D maybe TRBD2 (7 bases). The germline V and J ends were trimmed by 4 bases and 3 bases, with 13 bases remaining between them. Per the germline V gene, CDR1 is SGDLS and CDR2 is YYNGEE. This CDR3 has 14 residues. CDR3 in amino acids: CASSPWEGEETQYF. CDR3 bases: TGTGCCAGCAGCCCCTGGGAGGGGGAAGAGACCCAGTACTTC.

This clone was recorded once. The chain combines TRBV19 with TRBJ1-5; possible D gene TRBD1, 5 bases. The V end lost 5 bases, the J end lost 11 bases, and 22 bases lay between the germline ends. This CDR3 has 15 amino acids. Germline CDR1 and CDR2: LNHDA and SQIVND (reference sequence). CDR3 nucleotide sequence: TGTGCCAGTAGTCCTCGGGGCACGGGCTTCAAGGCCCAGCATTTT. Translating it yields CASSPRGTGFKAQHF.

This clone was recorded only once. The chain combines TRBV6-5 with TRBJ2-1; D not certain. The length of the CDR3 is 13 residues. The V end was cut by 2 bases, the J end by 8 bases, with 10 bases between. CDR1 MNHEY and CDR2 SVGAGI come from the germline V gene. The CDR3 DNA reads TGTGCCAGCAGTTACAGCCGGAGCCATGAGCAGTTCTTC. Translated: CASSYSRSHEQFF.

CDR3 sequence reads: CASSSRSPQGVETQYF. The CDR3 coding sequence is TGTGCCAGCAGCTCCCGGAGCCCACAGGGAGTGGAGACCCAGTACTTC. The gene calls are TRBV11-3 and TRBJ2-5; perhaps TRBD1 as D (6 bases). The CDR3 is made up of 16 amino acids. The V end was cut by 4 bases, the J end by 5 bases, with 20 bases between. The germline CDR1 and CDR2 sequences are SGHNT and YENEEA.

The gene calls are TRBV30 and TRBJ1-5; 9 bases line up with TRBD1. Germline values: CDR1 GTSNPN, CDR2 SVGIG (reference sequence). The CDR3 sequence is 14 residues long. V was pared by 3 bases and J by 2 bases, with 2 bases of the junction left unmatched. CDR3 in amino acids: CAWSRDRGNQPQHF. DNA of the CDR3: TGTGCCTGGAGCCGGGACAGGGGCAATCAGCCCCAGCATTTT. Full variable domain (outside the CDR3, taken from reference TRBV30 and TRBJ1-5): SQTIHQWPATLVQPVGSPLSLECTVEGTSNPNLYWYRQAAGRGLQLLFYSVGIGQISSEVPQNLSASRPQDRQFILSSKKLLLSDSGFYLCAWSRDRGNQPQHFGDGTRLSIL.

J is TRBJ2-7 and V is TRBV5-1, with TRBD2 matching 10 bases. Germline loops: CDR1 SGHRS, CDR2 YFSETQ. The CDR3 spans 18 residues. V lost 0 bases to trimming and J lost 2 bases; unmatched junction nucleotides: 11. The CDR3 reads CASSLVRSSGRPTYEQYF. DNA of the CDR3: TGCGCCAGCAGCTTGGTGAGGTCTAGCGGGAGACCTACCTACGAGCAGTACTTC.

The chain couples TRBV7-8 to TRBJ2-1; tentatively, D is TRBD1 or TRBD2 (8 bases each). The CDR3 is 19 residues long. CDR1 and CDR2 from the germline V gene are SGHVS and FQNEAQ. Trimming shortened V by 4 bases and J by 5 bases, and 27 bases separated the two germline ends. The CDR3 loop is CASSSRQGRVLAVNNEQFF. CDR3 coding DNA: TGTGCCAGCAGCTCAAGACAGGGGAGGGTACTAGCGGTAAACAATGAGCAGTTCTTC.

This sequence joins TRBV28 and TRBJ1-4; possibly TRBD1 for D (6 bases). V was clipped by 9 bases and J by 1 base, with 18 bases between them. In germline, CDR1 is MDHEN, CDR2 SYDVKM. CDR3 length: 16 residues. This CDR3 reads CARVVGGAETNEKLFF. DNA of the CDR3: TGTGCCAGAGTTGTGGGGGGGGCTGAAACTAATGAAAAACTGTTTTTT.